Here is one T cell receptor beta chain with its context. The antigen is not known. The record originates from a study of T cell responses to AZD1222 COVID-19 vaccine. The V and J ends lost 5 bases and 0 bases respectively, with 9 bases between them. Germline V gives CDR1 MNHEY, CDR2 SMNVEV (reference sequence). The CDR3 extends over 14 amino acids. The study, taken as a whole, reports: All repertoire sampling was performed exclusively after the peak T cell response.

Assay used: immunoSEQ multiplex PCR; TCRdb lists only in-frame clones, some missing. The profile shows about 89,000 clones, approximately 89% of them singletons. This specimen consisted of peripheral blood, obtained on day 0 of MenACWY control vaccination. The J gene is TRBJ2-3, the V gene TRBV27, with D tentatively TRBD1 (6 bases). The source is an adult in good health. In DNA form, the CDR3 reads TGTGCCAGCAGTCCAGGGGCTAGCACAGATACGCAGTATTTT. Translating it yields CASSPGASTDTQYF.